One TCR beta chain is described in this entry. This clone was observed a few times. Its cognate antigen has yet to be identified. No much larger clone exists at a distance of one base, and base qualities are not known. The record originates from a study of cytomegalovirus exposure and HLA in healthy donors (dated by TCRdb to 2016 to 2017). With respect to the entire study: An earlier analysis of 587 of the donors reported 276 Gb of sequence data and 117 million unique TCR beta sequences obtained from about 180 million T cells. Among 300 to 450 genotyped donors of the cohort, an average of around 240,000 unique TCR beta nucleotide sequences were sequenced per donor, roughly 18% of them non-productive. In a later genetic analysis, genome-wide SNP genotypes for about 55% of the roughly 670 donors were used, and that subset was treated as a discovery cohort. The study aimed to test whether cataloging public T cell receptors could reveal signatures of past pathogen exposure. The number of donors typed differed by locus, with about 620-630 for A, B, C, DRB1 and DQB1, around 500 for DQA1, 600 to 610 for DPA1, and 450 to 480 for DPB1. Of the approximately 400 genotyped donors, approximately 81% were placed in the genetic ancestry cluster associated with self-reported Caucasian donors. An early release covering roughly 600 HLA-typed donors comprised about 300 gigabases of sequencing data and some 79 million unique TCR sequences. An earlier analysis of several hundred of the donors applied high-throughput TCR beta sequencing to assess whether each TCR beta V gene segment acted as functional or pseudogenic. In a later analysis, previously published TCR beta repertoires from fewer than 750 donors were re-analyzed and high-resolution HLA genotyping was added so that TCR occurrence patterns could be studied. HLA typing covered class I and class II loci at four-digit resolution. All discovery cohort repertoires had been generated on a single sequencing platform. Along with the roughly 670-subject first cohort, a separate validation cohort of about 110 different subjects was used. About five DR-DQ haplotypes were treated as single units for association and clustering because of strong linkage in the cohort. The T cell repertoires of some 670 subjects were profiled by immunosequencing and related to cytomegalovirus serostatus. The later analysis used no new phenotypic data to find candidate immune exposures, relying instead on TCR beta sequences and their occurrence across donors. The study combined high-throughput TCR immunosequencing, statistical association of individual TCRs with disease status, and machine learning to predict cytomegalovirus infection status. Donor age, sex, ethnicity and CMV serostatus were compiled alongside the repertoire data. What the research found in general, with its limitations: A later analysis reported that several top co-occurrence clusters appeared linked to parvovirus B19, influenza, CMV and Epstein-Barr virus. Specific HLA alleles were associated with 15,000 to 20,000 TCR beta sequences at a false discovery rate of 0.05 in a later analysis. A later analysis found that HLA-associated TCR beta chains were more clonally expanded and had lower generation probabilities than equally common non-associated chains. A total of 164 TCR beta chains were listed by the study as associated with cytomegalovirus. The authors suggested that the approach could potentially be generalized to other disease states and immunological phenotypes. A later genetic analysis associated a missense DCLRE1C variant with V-gene and J-gene trimming of TCR beta chains, and an independent cohort replicated the association. Correlated functional status among segregating V segments might be attributable to linkage disequilibrium, but an unknown experimental factor could not be ruled out. A further reported finding was that TCR beta sequences accurately predicted the HLA-A and HLA-B alleles for most subjects in the first cohort. Most CMV-associated TCR beta chains appeared to be HLA-restricted in a later analysis, and the HLA associations seemed to be driven largely by CMV exposure. While some public TCRs were present in many individuals, most TCR sequences turned up only very rarely across donors. Roughly uniform sequencing depth across donors was assumed in presence/absence analyses, although this assumption may not hold. CMV serostatus was the only immune exposure information available for the cohort. The classifier was reported to diagnose cytomegalovirus status with high specificity and sensitivity in both the original and validation cohorts. An earlier analysis of some 590 of the donors showed that most TCR beta V segments appeared in productive rearrangements either about 87% or about 30% of the time, which broadly matched IMGT annotations. When HLA alleles, especially DR and DQ, strongly co-occurred, attributing TCR associations to individual alleles was difficult. A cluster of highly shared sequence variants was judged likely to be a technical artifact of the sequencing pipeline. Because HLA typing was missing for some donors at each locus, association tests included only the typed subset. A later analysis found that TCR association rates varied across HLA loci, with DRB1 alleles showing the most associated TCRs and HLA-C alleles the fewest. Only TCR beta chains were sequenced in this cohort, and the absence of alpha or paired-chain data limited detectable features. Fewer than 20 rarely observed V segments, including chromosome 9 orphons, were excluded from the earlier analysis of about 500 of the donors because counts were too low. Compared with the approximately 700-donor mean, donors in an Asian-associated ancestry cluster had fewer N-insertions in productive TCRs, according to a later genetic analysis. In vitro tests confirmed that a few of the cytomegalovirus-associated TCR beta chains recognize cytomegalovirus antigens.

The cohort comprised more than 550 healthy bone marrow donors. At the time of sampling, every cohort member was nominally healthy, though immune exposures that went unrecorded were likely present. The donor tested CMV seronegative, placing the donor among the 350 to 400 seronegative members of the cohort. Every donor gave a peripheral blood sample, and the peripheral blood mononuclear cells from that sample were used for TCR beta sequencing. Genomic DNA extraction from the blood cell samples was performed with the Qiagen DNeasy Blood Extraction Kit. The library was made by the immunoSEQ multiplex PCR assay. The multiplex PCR relied on a mix of 60 forward primers for TCR Vbeta segments and 13 reverse primers for TCR Jbeta segments. The CDR3 region of rearranged TCR beta genes was amplified from genomic DNA by a multiplex PCR assay. On the Illumina HiSeq System, the amplified TCR beta libraries were sequenced as 87-base-pair reads. From the authors' description of their analysis: Across the 666 repertoires, a later analysis counted 80 million or so unique TCR beta chains, approximately 12 million of which were shared by at least two donors. Raw reads were error-corrected and collapsed into unique sequences by a nearest-neighbor algorithm in which closely related sequences were merged to remove PCR and sequencing errors. Alignment of CDR3 sequences to IMGT reference sequences was used to assign V, D and J gene segments. Each retained sequence needed at least a six-nucleotide match to both a V gene segment and a J gene segment. A rearrangement counted as productive if the CDR3 had no stop codons and remained in frame with V and J, and every other rearrangement counted as non-productive. Following IMGT convention, CDR3 was defined as the stretch from the second conserved V-encoded cysteine to the conserved J-encoded phenylalanine. The earlier analysis of fewer than 700 of the donors excluded sequences that lacked an unambiguous match to a single V gene segment. An earlier analysis of fewer than 650 of the donors classified V segments as functional when productive rearrangements were above 56.7% and as segregating when the standard deviation between donors was above 5%. To diagnose cytomegalovirus status from the catalog of TCR beta chain sequences, a statistical classification framework was built. A later analysis assigned V and J genes by comparing TCR nucleotide sequences with IMGT/GENE-DB human TR gene sequences. A later analysis assigned CDR3 sequences and most-parsimonious VDJ recombination scenarios with the TCRdist pipeline. In a later analysis, each TCR beta chain was defined by its CDR3 amino acid sequence together with its V-gene family, and reads without a unique V-gene family were excluded. A later analysis removed 500 to 650 highly shared, low-generation-probability nucleotide sequences to deal with suspected cross-contamination and a sequencing artifact. A later analysis calculated a clonal expansion index for each public chain from normalized within-repertoire ranks of inferred template counts. A later analysis computed generation probabilities with a VDJ recombination model fitted to out-of-frame rearrangements, and checked the results against IGoR. In a later analysis, hypergeometric tests were used to score TCR-TCR, TCR-HLA and TCR-CMV co-occurrence, with a repertoire-size bias correction applied to TCR pairs. In a later analysis, false discovery rates were estimated by permuting HLA or CMV assignments 20 times. In a later analysis, co-occurring TCRs were grouped using DBSCAN, and TCRdist sequence similarity was added for clustering within HLA-allele-positive subsets. Repertoires with fewer than 30,000 or more than 120,000 public chains were left out of co-occurrence clustering, as were five repertoires with anomalous nucleotide sharing. Not all clones reach the TCRdb copy of this immuneACCESS table, which keeps in-frame sequences only. Checked studies attribute under half of the gap to unresolved V genes and leave the rest unexplained. The V and J calls and the clone size are those of that table, but D and trimming were determined from the DNA. Across this sample there are under 150,000 clones, with around 73% seen only once. The ten largest clones represent 1% to 1.5% of the sample.

Sequences were obtained from PBMCs. This receptor was obtained from a man aged 45-65 years in good health and CMV-seronegative.

The CDR3 amino acid sequence is: CASSSNRDTEAFF. The DNA reads as follows: TGTGCCAGCAGCTCCAACAGGGATACTGAAGCTTTCTTT. The chain is encoded by TRBV7-9 joined to TRBJ1-1; TRBD1 might be the D gene, on 6 matching bases. Between the V and J ends, shortened by 4 bases and 5 bases respectively, the junction contains 11 bases. CDR1 and CDR2, per the germline V gene (reference sequence), are SEHNR and FQNEAQ. The CDR3 numbers 13 residues from cysteine through phenylalanine. Only CDR3 DNA remains: 39 bases, in frame from the first base.